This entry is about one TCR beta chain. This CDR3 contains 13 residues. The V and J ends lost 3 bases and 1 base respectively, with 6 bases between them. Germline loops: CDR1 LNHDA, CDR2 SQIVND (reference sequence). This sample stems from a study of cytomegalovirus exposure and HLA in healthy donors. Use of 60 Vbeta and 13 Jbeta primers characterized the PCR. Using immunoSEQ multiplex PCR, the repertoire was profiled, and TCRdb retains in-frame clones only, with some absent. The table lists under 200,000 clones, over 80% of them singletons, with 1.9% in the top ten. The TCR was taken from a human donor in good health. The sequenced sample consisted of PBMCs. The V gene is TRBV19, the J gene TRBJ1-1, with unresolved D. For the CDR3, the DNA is TGTGCCAGTAGTATTAACAGGAACACTGAAGCTTTCTTT. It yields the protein CASSINRNTEAFF.